Listed below are T cell receptor beta chains from one sample, sequenced in a study of response to subunit inactivated influenza vaccine. MiXCR, applied by TCRdb to the RT-PCR reads, yields one record per CDR3 protein. Of 650,000 to 850,000 distinct CDR3 sequences listed, about 15% are singletons. Sequenced material: PBMCs from blood, taken 14 to 15 days before vaccination. The receptors were sampled from a man aged 45-65 years who received an inactivated influenza vaccine. The CDR3 runs from the conserved cysteine through the conserved F or W. A D gene is named only where the DNA matches it firmly. The listing skips clone size in some rows; elsewhere it reads once, few, many or a size class.

V gene: TRBV6-2/TRBV6-3
J gene: TRBJ2-1
D gene: TRBD2
clone size: many
CDR3 protein: CASSYIRLAGEFF
CDR3 DNA: TGTGCCAGCAGTTACATTCGGCTAGCGGGAGAGTTCTTC

V gene: TRBV20-1
J gene: TRBJ2-3
D gene: TRBD2
clone size: .
CDR3 protein: CSAGLAVAADTQYF
CDR3 DNA: TGCAGTGCTGGACTAGCGGTGGCCGCAGATACGCAGTATTTT

V gene: TRBV4-3
J gene: TRBJ1-6
D gene: TRBD1
clone size: .
CDR3 protein: CASSQDSPGGNGSPLHF
CDR3 DNA: TGCGCCAGCAGCCAAGATTCCCCAGGGGGCAACGGTTCACCCCTCCACTTT

V gene: TRBV28
J gene: TRBJ1-2
D gene: .
clone size: .
CDR3 protein: CASSLSGDAGGYTF
CDR3 DNA: TGTGCCAGCAGTTTAAGCGGAGACGCGGGGGGCTACACCTTC

V gene: TRBV7-2
J gene: TRBJ1-6
D gene: TRBD1
clone size: .
CDR3 protein: CASSSQGRFSPLHF
CDR3 DNA: TGTGCCAGCAGCTCACAGGGGCGGTTTTCACCCCTCCACTTT

V gene: TRBV7-6
J gene: TRBJ2-1
D gene: TRBD2
clone size: .
CDR3 protein: CASSLNRSSGTPGYEQFF
CDR3 DNA: TGTGCCAGCAGCCTAAATAGATCTAGCGGGACCCCAGGTTATGAGCAGTTCTTC

V gene: TRBV12-3/TRBV12-4
J gene: TRBJ2-2
D gene: .
clone size: many
CDR3 protein: CASSLMGSFPGELFF
CDR3 DNA: TGTGCCAGCAGTTTAATGGGTTCGTTTCCCGGGGAGCTGTTTTTT

V gene: TRBV5-1
J gene: TRBJ1-2
D gene: TRBD1
clone size: few
CDR3 protein: CASSPGQGRMDGYTF
CDR3 DNA: TGCGCCAGCAGCCCCGGACAGGGGCGAATGGATGGCTACACCTTC

V gene: TRBV12-3/TRBV12-4
J gene: TRBJ2-1
D gene: .
clone size: .
CDR3 protein: CASSTWGGNEQFF
CDR3 DNA: TGTGCCAGCAGTACCTGGGGCGGCAATGAGCAGTTCTTC

V gene: TRBV5-6
J gene: TRBJ1-1
D gene: TRBD1
clone size: many
CDR3 protein: CASSLTTGGNTEAFF
CDR3 DNA: TGTGCCAGCAGCTTGACGACAGGGGGGAACACTGAAGCTTTCTTT

V gene: TRBV6-2/TRBV6-3
J gene: TRBJ2-7
D gene: TRBD1
clone size: many
CDR3 protein: CASSPIGATGSGHEQYF
CDR3 DNA: TGTGCCAGCAGCCCTATTGGGGCGACAGGGAGCGGCCACGAGCAGTACTTC

V gene: TRBV20-1
J gene: TRBJ2-3
D gene: TRBD1
clone size: many
CDR3 protein: CSATTGGWTDTQYF
CDR3 DNA: TGCAGTGCCACCACAGGGGGTTGGACAGATACGCAGTATTTT

V gene: TRBV6-2/TRBV6-3
J gene: TRBJ2-5
D gene: .
clone size: few
CDR3 protein: CASSYSGIPETQYF
CDR3 DNA: TGTGCCAGCAGTTACTCGGGCATTCCAGAGACCCAGTACTTC

V gene: TRBV20-1
J gene: TRBJ2-7
D gene: .
clone size: many
CDR3 protein: CSASEMSYEQYF
CDR3 DNA: TGCAGTGCTAGTGAAATGAGCTACGAGCAGTACTTC

V gene: TRBV6-2/TRBV6-3
J gene: TRBJ2-3
D gene: TRBD2
clone size: .
CDR3 protein: CASRKRGDTDTQYF
CDR3 DNA: TGTGCCAGCAGAAAGCGGGGGGACACAGATACGCAGTATTTT

V gene: TRBV4-3
J gene: TRBJ2-7
D gene: TRBD1
clone size: .
CDR3 protein: CASSQDYRGNYEQYF
CDR3 DNA: TGCGCCAGCAGCCAAGACTACAGGGGAAACTACGAGCAGTACTTC

V gene: TRBV6-5
J gene: TRBJ1-6
D gene: TRBD1
clone size: .
CDR3 protein: CASSYSSLGTGNSPLHF
CDR3 DNA: TGTGCCAGCAGTTACTCGAGTCTGGGGACAGGGAATTCACCCCTCCACTTT

V gene: TRBV4-1
J gene: TRBJ1-1
D gene: .
clone size: .
CDR3 protein: CASSQGGTTEAFF
CDR3 DNA: TGCGCCAGCAGCCAAGGGGGTACTACTGAAGCTTTCTTT

V gene: TRBV5-1
J gene: TRBJ2-7
D gene: TRBD2
clone size: .
CDR3 protein: CASSPTGTSGQYF
CDR3 DNA: TGCGCCAGCAGCCCAACCGGGACTAGCGGGCAGTACTTC

V gene: TRBV6-5
J gene: TRBJ1-1
D gene: .
clone size: .
CDR3 protein: CASSYSRDVATEAFF
CDR3 DNA: TGTGCCAGCAGTTACTCGAGGGACGTGGCGACTGAAGCTTTCTTT

V gene: TRBV9
J gene: TRBJ2-1
D gene: .
clone size: .
CDR3 protein: CASSAEGDSYNEQFF
CDR3 DNA: TGTGCCAGCAGCGCCGAGGGGGACTCCTACAATGAGCAGTTCTTC

V gene: TRBV4-3
J gene: TRBJ2-1
D gene: .
clone size: .
CDR3 protein: CASSHKGSLGEQFF
CDR3 DNA: TGCGCCAGCAGCCACAAAGGGTCCCTCGGGGAGCAGTTCTTC

V gene: TRBV7-2
J gene: TRBJ2-7
D gene: .
clone size: few
CDR3 protein: CASSARRDYEQYF
CDR3 DNA: TGTGCCAGCAGCGCCCGGAGGGACTACGAGCAGTACTTC

V gene: TRBV20-1
J gene: TRBJ2-7
D gene: .
clone size: few
CDR3 protein: CSAEVADSYYEQYF
CDR3 DNA: TGCAGTGCGGAAGTAGCCGATTCGTACTACGAGCAGTACTTC

V gene: TRBV27
J gene: TRBJ2-3
D gene: TRBD2
clone size: .
CDR3 protein: CASSIDPAGVLLSTDTQYF
CDR3 DNA: TGTGCCAGCAGTATCGATCCGGCGGGGGTCCTACTTAGCACAGATACGCAGTATTTT

V gene: TRBV20-1
J gene: TRBJ2-2
D gene: TRBD2
clone size: many
CDR3 protein: CSARDLRGGNTGELFF
CDR3 DNA: TGCAGTGCTAGAGATCTCCGCGGGGGGAACACCGGGGAGCTGTTTTTT

V gene: TRBV12-3/TRBV12-4
J gene: TRBJ1-2
D gene: .
clone size: .
CDR3 protein: CASSQGSRWDYGYTF
CDR3 DNA: TGTGCCAGCAGCCAGGGGAGTCGGTGGGACTATGGCTACACCTTC

V gene: TRBV29-1
J gene: TRBJ2-1
D gene: TRBD2
clone size: few
CDR3 protein: CSVGPSGGQAQFF
CDR3 DNA: TGCAGCGTTGGACCTAGCGGGGGTCAGGCGCAGTTCTTC

V gene: TRBV7-2
J gene: TRBJ2-7
D gene: .
clone size: few
CDR3 protein: CASSYARVPTYEQYF
CDR3 DNA: TGTGCCAGCAGCTACGCCAGGGTGCCTACCTACGAGCAGTACTTC

V gene: TRBV7-9
J gene: TRBJ2-7
D gene: TRBD2
clone size: .
CDR3 protein: CASSRLAGVSYEQYF
CDR3 DNA: TGTGCCAGCAGCCGCCTAGCGGGAGTCTCCTACGAGCAGTACTTC

V gene: TRBV28
J gene: TRBJ1-5
D gene: .
clone size: few
CDR3 protein: CATIQGNSNQPQHF
CDR3 DNA: TGTGCCACCATACAGGGAAATAGCAATCAGCCCCAGCATTTT

V gene: TRBV4-3
J gene: TRBJ2-5
D gene: .
clone size: .
CDR3 protein: CASSHTPGETQYF
CDR3 DNA: TGCGCCAGCAGCCACACCCCCGGAGAGACCCAGTACTTC

V gene: TRBV2
J gene: TRBJ1-2
D gene: .
clone size: .
CDR3 protein: CASRGSEANYGYTF
CDR3 DNA: TGTGCCAGCAGAGGCAGCGAAGCTAACTATGGCTACACCTTC

V gene: TRBV25-1
J gene: TRBJ2-1
D gene: TRBD1
clone size: .
CDR3 protein: CASRLGGLYNEQFF
CDR3 DNA: TGTGCCAGCAGGTTAGGGGGCCTCTACAATGAGCAGTTCTTC

V gene: TRBV6-5
J gene: TRBJ2-5
D gene: .
clone size: .
CDR3 protein: CASSLGAGKGQETQYF
CDR3 DNA: TGTGCCAGCAGTTTAGGGGCGGGAAAGGGCCAAGAGACCCAGTACTTC

V gene: TRBV18
J gene: TRBJ1-1
D gene: TRBD1
clone size: .
CDR3 protein: CASSQQGGAEAFF
CDR3 DNA: TGTGCCAGCTCGCAACAGGGGGGGGCTGAAGCTTTCTTT

V gene: TRBV6-1
J gene: TRBJ2-1
D gene: TRBD2
clone size: .
CDR3 protein: CASRGMAGVLSYNEQFF
CDR3 DNA: TGTGCCAGCAGAGGGATGGCGGGGGTTCTCTCCTACAATGAGCAGTTCTTC

V gene: TRBV29-1
J gene: TRBJ2-7
D gene: .
clone size: many
CDR3 protein: CSVDCPNYEQYF
CDR3 DNA: TGCAGCGTTGATTGCCCGAACTACGAGCAGTACTTC